Presented here are 14 T cell receptor beta chains from one specimen sequenced in a study of blood T cell repertoires in COVID-19. The table came from immunoSEQ multiplex PCR; TCRdb's copy has only in-frame clones and leaves some out. The data show roughly 100,000 clones, with around 83% seen just once and 15% held by the top ten. The sequenced sample was peripheral blood. These receptor sequences come from an elderly woman with acute or convalescent COVID-19.

The rearrangement uses TRBV7-9 and TRBJ2-2, with D maybe TRBD1 (5 bases). The CDR3 runs to 13 residues. The V gene's germline CDR1 is SEHNR and CDR2 FQNEAQ (reference sequence). With 8 bases removed from V and 3 bases from J, the gap between germline ends came to 10 bases. The CDR3 nucleotides are TGTGCCAGCGACCAGGGCGACACCGGGGAGCTGTTTTTT. Translation gives CASDQGDTGELFF.

DNA of the CDR3: TGTGCCAGCAGCACCGGGACAGCCTCCACAGATACGCAGTATTTT. Amino acids: CASSTGTASTDTQYF. The chain is built from TRBV7-2 and TRBJ2-3; TRBD1 matches at 7 bases. The CDR3 covers 15 residues. V was pared by 5 bases and J by 2 bases, with 7 bases of the junction left unmatched. Germline values: CDR1 SGHTA, CDR2 FQGNSA.

The rearrangement links TRBV28 to TRBJ2-1; 14 bases fit TRBD2. V gave up 4 bases and J gave up 14 bases; unmatched junction bases: 7. Germline loops: CDR1 MDHEN, CDR2 SYDVKM. This CDR3 has 14 residues. The CDR3: CASSYGTSGRGKFF. CDR3 DNA sequence: TGTGCCAGCAGTTACGGGACTAGCGGGAGAGGAAAGTTCTTC.

This chain uses TRBV5-1 with TRBJ2-3; TRBD2 matches 8 bases. The V segment lost 4 bases and the J segment 4 bases; nucleotides outside the gene matches: 8. CDR1 SGHRS and CDR2 YFSETQ come from the germline V gene. This CDR3 has 15 residues. CDR3 loop: CASSHWSGRSDTQYF. The CDR3 nucleotides are TGCGCCAGCAGCCATTGGAGCGGGAGATCAGATACGCAGTATTTT.

The chain has TRBV11-3 and TRBJ2-5, with TRBD1 matching 9 bases. CDR3 length: 16 residues. Germline lookup yields CDR1 SGHNT and CDR2 YENEEA. The junction had 3 bases not matched to a gene; V was cut back by 1 base and J by 0 bases. This CDR3 reads CASSLGQGGDQETQYF. The CDR3 DNA is TGTGCCAGCAGCTTAGGACAGGGGGGAGACCAAGAGACCCAGTACTTC.

This CDR3 is CASSPGGVITEAFF. CDR3 nucleotide sequence: TGCGCCAGCAGCCCGGGGGGCGTTATCACTGAAGCTTTCTTT. The J gene is TRBJ1-1, the V gene TRBV5-1; weak D call: TRBD1 (6 bases). V lost 4 bases to trimming and J lost 4 bases, with 14 bases between them. Looked up from germline, CDR1 is SGHRS and CDR2 is YFSETQ. The CDR3 runs to 14 residues.

V usage is TRBV5-4 and J usage is TRBJ2-1; D is uncertain. Germline V gene data show CDR1 as SGHNT and CDR2 as YYREEE (reference sequence). V was clipped by 2 bases and J by 4 bases, with 7 bases between them. The CDR3 totals 13 residues. The CDR3 is CASSFVEYNEQFF. DNA of the CDR3: TGTGCCAGCAGCTTCGTTGAGTACAATGAGCAGTTCTTC.

The J gene is TRBJ2-5, the V gene TRBV5-8; D perhaps matches TRBD1 (6 bases). The CDR3 is 14 residues long. With 0 bases removed from V and 5 bases from J, the gap between germline ends came to 11 bases. Germline V gene lookup returns CDR1 SGHTS and CDR2 YDEGEE. The CDR3 is CASSLGGQWETQYF. The CDR3 DNA follows: TGTGCCAGCAGCTTGGGTGGACAGTGGGAGACCCAGTACTTC.

This sequence joins TRBV5-5 and TRBJ1-3, with D maybe TRBD1 (5 bases). Germline V CDR1 and CDR2: SGHKS, YYEKEE (reference sequence). CDR3 length equals 15 residues. Trimming shortened V by 5 bases and J by 1 base, and 13 bases separated the two germline ends. CDR3 DNA: TGTGCCAGCAGACGAGAAAAGGGGTCTGGAAACACCATATATTTT. It specifies CASRREKGSGNTIYF.

The chain combines TRBV3-1 (or the pseudogene TRBV3-2) with TRBJ1-2; no definite D call. This CDR3 is 16 amino acids long. The V gene's germline CDR1 is LGHDT and CDR2 YNNKEL (reference sequence). Trimming shortened V by 0 bases and J by 8 bases, and 19 bases separated the two germline ends. The CDR3 DNA sequence: TGTGCCAGCAGCCAAGATACGGACTCGCCGATTCGCGGCTACACCTTC. It encodes CASSQDTDSPIRGYTF.

This clone was found a few times. The chain is built from TRBV19 and TRBJ2-7, with TRBD1 matching 9 bases. V was clipped by 3 bases and J by 7 bases; unmatched bases: 4. The CDR3 extends over 13 amino acids. CDR1 and CDR2 (germline): LNHDA, SQIVND (reference sequence). In DNA, the CDR3 is TGTGCCAGTAGTATGGGACAGGGAGGGGAGCAGTACTTC. Residues: CASSMGQGGEQYF.

J is TRBJ2-2 and V is TRBV6-5, with 14 bases lining up with TRBD2. The CDR3 has 14 amino acids. CDR1 MNHEY and CDR2 SVGAGI come from the germline V gene. V dropped 8 bases and J dropped 5; count of bases not matched to a gene: 1. DNA for the CDR3: TGTGCCAGCGGGACTAGCGGGAGTACCGGGGAGCTGTTTTTT. It translates to CASGTSGSTGELFF.

DNA of the CDR3: TGTGCCAGCAGCCAAGAAGGTCCTTTCCCTAGGTTCTACGAGCAGTACGTC. This encodes CASSQEGPFPRFYEQYV. V usage is TRBV4-2 and J usage is TRBJ2-7; no reliable D call. V was trimmed by 0 bases and J by 3 bases, leaving 18 bases between them. This CDR3 has 17 amino acids. Germline V lookup: CDR1 LGHNA, CDR2 YNFKEQ.

J is TRBJ2-2 and V is TRBV3-1 (or the pseudogene TRBV3-2); D possibly corresponds to TRBD2 (6 bases). The germline CDR1 and CDR2 sequences are LGHDT and YNNKEL (reference sequence). This CDR3 spans 15 amino acids. Trimming took 4 bases from V and 7 from J, leaving 16 bases between them. Here the CDR3 reads CASSRYGAGNGELFF. The CDR3, as DNA: TGTGCCAGCAGCCGATACGGGGCGGGGAACGGGGAGCTGTTTTTT.